These T cell receptor beta chains were read from a single sample in a study of CD8 T cells in Susac syndrome. TCRdb reanalysed the immunoSEQ multiplex PCR reads using MiXCR and keeps one entry per CDR3 protein. This table has some 260,000 distinct CDR3 sequences, 93% appearing once. The sequenced material came from CD4+ T cells from PBMCs. Receptors were obtained from a human donor with multiple sclerosis. The CDR3 runs from the conserved cysteine through the conserved F or W. A D gene is named only where the DNA matches it firmly. Not every row has a clone size; where given, it reads once, few, many or a size class.

j_call,clone_size,d_call,v_call,cdr3_nt,cdr3_aa
TRBJ2-1,NA,TRBD2,TRBV9,TGTGCCAGCAGCGAGAGCCGCCTCATCGGGACTAGCGGGAGGGAACCCAATGAGCAGTTCTTC,CASSESRLIGTSGREPNEQFF
TRBJ2-5,NA,NA,TRBV7-9,TGTGCCAGCAGCCCCGAAGGTGGGGGGGCTGGAGAGACCCAGTACTTC,CASSPEGGGAGETQYF
TRBJ2-3,NA,NA,TRBV10-3,TGTGCCATCAGTGAGGTTCCCCAGTCAGATACGCAGTATTTT,CAISEVPQSDTQYF
TRBJ1-1,once,NA,TRBV6-5,TGTGCCAGCTTCGAGGGAGGCACTGAAGCTTTCTTT,CASFEGGTEAFF
TRBJ1-4,NA,TRBD1,TRBV4-1,TGCGCCAGCAGCCAACAACCGGGACAGGGCTTAGAAAAACTGTTTTTT,CASSQQPGQGLEKLFF
TRBJ1-5,NA,NA,TRBV12-3/TRBV12-4,TGTGCCAGCAGTTTTGGACATATGGCCAATCAGCCCCAGCATTTT,CASSFGHMANQPQHF
TRBJ2-1,NA,NA,TRBV9,TGTGCCAGCAGCGTAAGGGGACCCGGGGAAGGGTGGAATGAGCAGTTCTTC,CASSVRGPGEGWNEQFF
TRBJ2-7,NA,NA,TRBV20-1,TGCAGTGCTAGAAAAGACAGGAGCTCCTACGAGCAGTACTTC,CSARKDRSSYEQYF
TRBJ1-5,once,NA,TRBV6-6,TGTGCCAGCAGTTACTCGGGAGGGAATCAGCCCCAGCATTTT,CASSYSGGNQPQHF
TRBJ2-3,NA,TRBD2,TRBV3-1,TGTGCCAGCAGTCGGACTAGCGGGGTTAGCACAGATACGCAGTATTTT,CASSRTSGVSTDTQYF
TRBJ1-6,NA,NA,TRBV9,TGTGCCAGCAGCGTAGTGGCGGGCAATTCACCCCTCCACTTT,CASSVVAGNSPLHF
TRBJ1-1,NA,NA,TRBV5-1,TGCGCCAGCAGCTTACAGGTCGCCAACACTGAAGCTTTCTTT,CASSLQVANTEAFF
TRBJ2-5,NA,TRBD1,TRBV15,TGTGCCACCAGCGGCGACAGGGCCTTCGGGACCCAGTACTTC,CATSGDRAFGTQYF
TRBJ2-5,NA,NA,TRBV27,TGTGCCAGCAGTTCCAGGGGGGGAACGTCTGGGGAGACCCAGTACTTC,CASSSRGGTSGETQYF
TRBJ2-3,NA,NA,TRBV6-4,TGTGCCAGCAGCGTGATGGGCACAGATACGCAGTATTTT,CASSVMGTDTQYF
TRBJ2-7,NA,TRBD2,TRBV20-1,TGCAGTGCTAACCCCCGGACTAGCGTCATGAGCGAGCAGTACTTC,CSANPRTSVMSEQYF
TRBJ1-1,NA,NA,TRBV15,TGTGCCACCAGCAGAGATCCAGGGGTGAACACTGAAGCTTTCTTT,CATSRDPGVNTEAFF
TRBJ2-7,NA,NA,TRBV24-1,TGTGCCACCAGTGATGCTAGTAAGGATCGGGACGAGCAGTACTTC,CATSDASKDRDEQYF
TRBJ1-1,NA,NA,TRBV11-3,TGTGCCAGCAGCTTAGGTGGAGGGATGAACACTGAAGCTTTCTTT,CASSLGGGMNTEAFF
TRBJ1-1,NA,NA,TRBV12-3/TRBV12-4,TGTGCCAGCAGTTTTCGTACGAGGACGAACACTGAAGCTTTCTTT,CASSFRTRTNTEAFF
TRBJ2-5,NA,TRBD1,TRBV29-1,TGCAGCTCACTGGGACAGGGGGGAGAGACCCAGTACTTC,CSSLGQGGETQYF
TRBJ1-2,NA,TRBD1,TRBV6-6,TGTGCCACATCGTACGACAGGGAGGGGTCCTATGGCTACACCTTC,CATSYDREGSYGYTF
TRBJ2-1,few,TRBD2,TRBV28,TGTGCCAGCAGTCGACTAGCGGGAGGCTCCTACAATGAGCAGTTCTTC,CASSRLAGGSYNEQFF
TRBJ2-1,NA,NA,TRBV4-2,TGTGCCAGCAGCCCATACGTGGTAGCGTCGAACCACAATGAGCAGTTCTTC,CASSPYVVASNHNEQFF
TRBJ2-1,NA,TRBD1,TRBV3-1,TGTGCCAGCAGCCAAACAGGGGGCGGCTATGAGCAGTTCTTC,CASSQTGGGYEQFF
TRBJ2-3,NA,NA,TRBV5-6,TGTGCCAGCAGCTTGAACAGGGTGGCTCCTACGCAGTATTTT,CASSLNRVAPTQYF
TRBJ2-1,NA,TRBD2,TRBV7-2,TGTGCCAGCAGCCGCCAAACTAGCGGGTCCCGCCTTTTTGAGCAGTTCTTC,CASSRQTSGSRLFEQFF
TRBJ2-2,NA,NA,TRBV6-6,TGTGCCAGCAGTTTTGTAGCGAACACCGGGGAGCTGTTTTTT,CASSFVANTGELFF